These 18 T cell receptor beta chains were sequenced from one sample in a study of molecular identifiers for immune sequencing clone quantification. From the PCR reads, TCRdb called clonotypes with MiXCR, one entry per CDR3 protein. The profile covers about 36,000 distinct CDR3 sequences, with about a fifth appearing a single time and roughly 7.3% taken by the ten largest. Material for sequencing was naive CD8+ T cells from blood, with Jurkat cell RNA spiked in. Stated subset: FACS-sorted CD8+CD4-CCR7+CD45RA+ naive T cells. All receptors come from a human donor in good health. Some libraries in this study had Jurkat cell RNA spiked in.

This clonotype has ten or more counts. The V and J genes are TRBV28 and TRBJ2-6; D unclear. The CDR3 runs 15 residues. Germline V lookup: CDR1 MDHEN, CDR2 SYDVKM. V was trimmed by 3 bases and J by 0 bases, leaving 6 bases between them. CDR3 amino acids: CASSLWDSGANVLTF. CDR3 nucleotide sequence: TGTGCCAGCAGTTTGTGGGACTCTGGGGCCAACGTCCTGACTTTC.

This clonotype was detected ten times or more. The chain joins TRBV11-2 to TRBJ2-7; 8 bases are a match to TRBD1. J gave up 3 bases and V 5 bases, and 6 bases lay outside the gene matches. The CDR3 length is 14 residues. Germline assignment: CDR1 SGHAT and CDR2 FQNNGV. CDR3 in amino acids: CASSLGQGDYEQYF. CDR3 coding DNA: TGTGCCAGCAGCCTAGGACAGGGTGACTACGAGCAGTACTTC. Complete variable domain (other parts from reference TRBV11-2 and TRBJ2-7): EAGVAQSPRYKIIEKRQSVAFWCNPISGHATLYWYQQILGQGPKLLIQFQNNGVVDDSQLPKDRFSAERLKGVDSTLKIQPAKLEDSAVYLCASSLGQGDYEQYFGPGTRLTVT.

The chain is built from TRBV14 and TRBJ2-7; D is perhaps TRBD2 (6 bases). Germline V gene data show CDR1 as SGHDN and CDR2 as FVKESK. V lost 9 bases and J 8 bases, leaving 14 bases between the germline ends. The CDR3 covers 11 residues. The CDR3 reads CASSGGPKQYF. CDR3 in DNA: TGTGCCAGTAGCGGAGGGCCCAAGCAGTACTTC.

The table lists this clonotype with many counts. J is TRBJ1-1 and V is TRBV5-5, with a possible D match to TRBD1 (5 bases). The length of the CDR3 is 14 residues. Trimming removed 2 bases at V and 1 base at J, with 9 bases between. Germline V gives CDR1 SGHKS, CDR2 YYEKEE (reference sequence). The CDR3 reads CASSFWGSNTEAFF. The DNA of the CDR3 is TGTGCCAGCAGCTTTTGGGGGTCGAACACTGAAGCTTTCTTT.

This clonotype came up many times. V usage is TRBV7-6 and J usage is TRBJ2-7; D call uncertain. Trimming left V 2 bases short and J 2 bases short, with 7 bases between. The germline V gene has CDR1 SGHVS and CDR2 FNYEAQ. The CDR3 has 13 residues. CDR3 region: CASSLSPTYEQYF. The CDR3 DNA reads TGTGCCAGCAGCTTATCCCCCACCTACGAGCAGTACTTC.

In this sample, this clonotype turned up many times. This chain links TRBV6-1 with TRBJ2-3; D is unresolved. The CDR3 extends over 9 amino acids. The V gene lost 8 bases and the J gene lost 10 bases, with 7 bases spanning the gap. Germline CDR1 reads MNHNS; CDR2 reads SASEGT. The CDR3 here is CASGTAQYF. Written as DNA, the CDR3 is TGTGCCAGCGGCACGGCGCAGTATTTT.

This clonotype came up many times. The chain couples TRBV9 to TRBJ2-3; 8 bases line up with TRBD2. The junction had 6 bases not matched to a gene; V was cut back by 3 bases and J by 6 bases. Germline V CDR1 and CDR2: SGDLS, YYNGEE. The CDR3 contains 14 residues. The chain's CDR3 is CASSESGRGDTQYF. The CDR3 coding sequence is TGTGCCAGCAGCGAGAGCGGGAGAGGGGATACGCAGTATTTT.

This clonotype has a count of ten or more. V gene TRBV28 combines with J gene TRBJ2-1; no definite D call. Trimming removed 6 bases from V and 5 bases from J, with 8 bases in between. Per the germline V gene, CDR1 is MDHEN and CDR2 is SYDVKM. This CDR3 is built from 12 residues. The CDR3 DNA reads TGTGCCAGCAGCTCCGTAAACAATGAGCAGTTCTTC. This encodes CASSSVNNEQFF.

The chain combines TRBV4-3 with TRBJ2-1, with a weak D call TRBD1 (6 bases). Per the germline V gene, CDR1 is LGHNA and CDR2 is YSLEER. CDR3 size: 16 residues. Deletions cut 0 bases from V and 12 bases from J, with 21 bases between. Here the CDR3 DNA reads TGCGCCAGCAGCCAAGATGTCGGGACACCTGCGGCGGGGCAGTTCTTC. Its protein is CASSQDVGTPAAGQFF.

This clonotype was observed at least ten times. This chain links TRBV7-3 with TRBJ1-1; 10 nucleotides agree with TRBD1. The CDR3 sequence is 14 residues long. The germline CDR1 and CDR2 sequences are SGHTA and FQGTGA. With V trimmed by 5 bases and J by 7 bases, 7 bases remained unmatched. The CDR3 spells CASSPGQGLGEAFF. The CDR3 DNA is TGTGCCAGCAGCCCGGGACAGGGGTTAGGTGAAGCTTTCTTT. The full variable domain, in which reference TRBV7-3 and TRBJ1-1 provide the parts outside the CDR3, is GAGVSQTPSNKVTEKGKYVELRCDPISGHTALYWYRQSLGQGPEFLIYFQGTGAADDSGLPNDRFFAVRPEGSVSTLKIQRTERGDSAVYLCASSPGQGLGEAFFGQGTRLTVV.

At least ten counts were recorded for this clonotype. This CDR3 reads CSASGLAGLTDTQYF. The CDR3 bases are TGCAGTGCTTCCGGACTAGCGGGCCTCACAGATACGCAGTATTTT. This chain links TRBV20-1 with TRBJ2-3, with 11 bases that match TRBD2. Germline CDR1 DFQATT, CDR2 SNEGSKA (reference sequence). The CDR3 runs to 15 residues. V shed 5 bases, J shed 2 bases, and the junction held 6 bases outside the gene matches.

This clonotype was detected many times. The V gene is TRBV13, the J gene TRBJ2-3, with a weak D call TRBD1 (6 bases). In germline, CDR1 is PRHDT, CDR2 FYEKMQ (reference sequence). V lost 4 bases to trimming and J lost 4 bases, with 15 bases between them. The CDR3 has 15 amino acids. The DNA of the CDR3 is TGTGCCAGCAGCTCTACCAGGGGTGGAGCAGATACGCAGTATTTT. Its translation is CASSSTRGGADTQYF.

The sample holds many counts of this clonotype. CDR3 loop: CASSSGLAAEQYF. CDR3 DNA: TGTGCCAGCAGTAGTGGGCTAGCAGCCGAGCAGTACTTC. The rearrangement uses TRBV12-3 or TRBV12-4 and TRBJ2-7, with D perhaps matching TRBD2 (5 bases). V lost 5 bases, J lost 6 bases, and 14 bases lay in between. This CDR3 has 13 residues.

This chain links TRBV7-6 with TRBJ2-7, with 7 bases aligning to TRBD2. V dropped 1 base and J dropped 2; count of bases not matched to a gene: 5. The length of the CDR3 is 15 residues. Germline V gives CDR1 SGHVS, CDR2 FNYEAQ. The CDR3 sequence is CASSLGPGRAYEQYF. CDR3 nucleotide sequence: TGTGCCAGCAGCTTAGGCCCGGGGAGGGCCTACGAGCAGTACTTC.

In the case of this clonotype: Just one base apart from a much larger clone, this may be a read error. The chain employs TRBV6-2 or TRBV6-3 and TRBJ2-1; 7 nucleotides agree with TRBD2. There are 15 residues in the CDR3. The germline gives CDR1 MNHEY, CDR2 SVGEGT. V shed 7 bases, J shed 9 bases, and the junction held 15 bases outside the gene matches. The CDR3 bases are TGTGCCAGCACGGTAGGGGCTAGCGGACCAAGTGAGCAGTTCTTC. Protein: CASTVGASGPSEQFF.

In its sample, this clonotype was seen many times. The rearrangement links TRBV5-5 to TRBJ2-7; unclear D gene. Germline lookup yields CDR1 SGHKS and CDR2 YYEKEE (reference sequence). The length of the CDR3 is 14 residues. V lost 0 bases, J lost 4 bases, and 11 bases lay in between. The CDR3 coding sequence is TGTGCCAGCAGCTTGGTTCAGTCCTCTTACGAGCAGTACTTC. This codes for CASSLVQSSYEQYF.

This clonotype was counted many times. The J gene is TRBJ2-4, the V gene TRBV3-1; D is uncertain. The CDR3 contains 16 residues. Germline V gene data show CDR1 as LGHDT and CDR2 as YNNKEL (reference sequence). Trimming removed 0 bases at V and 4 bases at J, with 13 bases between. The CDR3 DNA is TGTGCCAGCAGCCAAGATCAGGCGCTACATAAAAACATTCAGTACTTC. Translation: CASSQDQALHKNIQYF.

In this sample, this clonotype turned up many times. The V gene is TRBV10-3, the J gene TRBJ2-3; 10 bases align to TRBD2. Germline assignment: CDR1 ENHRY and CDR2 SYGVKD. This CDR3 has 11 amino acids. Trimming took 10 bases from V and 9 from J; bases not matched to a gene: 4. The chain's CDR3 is CATTTSGTQYF. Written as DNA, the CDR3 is TGTGCCACAACGACTAGCGGGACGCAGTATTTT.